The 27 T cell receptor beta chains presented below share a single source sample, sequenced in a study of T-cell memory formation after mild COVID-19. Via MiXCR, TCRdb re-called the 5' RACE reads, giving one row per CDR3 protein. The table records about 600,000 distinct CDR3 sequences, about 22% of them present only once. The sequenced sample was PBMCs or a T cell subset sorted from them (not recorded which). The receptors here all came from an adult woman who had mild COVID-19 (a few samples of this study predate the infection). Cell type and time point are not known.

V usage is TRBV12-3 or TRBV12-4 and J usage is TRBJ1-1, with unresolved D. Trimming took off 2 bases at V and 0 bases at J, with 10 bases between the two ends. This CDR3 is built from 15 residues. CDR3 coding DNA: TGTGCCAGCAGTTTATTATCAGCCATGAACACTGAAGCTTTCTTT. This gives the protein CASSLLSAMNTEAFF.

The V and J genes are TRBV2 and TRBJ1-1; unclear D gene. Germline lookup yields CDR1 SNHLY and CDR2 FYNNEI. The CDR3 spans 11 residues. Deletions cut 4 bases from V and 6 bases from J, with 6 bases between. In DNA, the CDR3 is TGTGCCAGCAGTGTAATCGCTGAAGCTTTCTTT. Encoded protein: CASSVIAEAFF. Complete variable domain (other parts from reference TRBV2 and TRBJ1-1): EPEVTQTPSHQVTQMGQEVILRCVPISNHLYFYWYRQILGQKVEFLVSFYNNEISEKSEIFDDQFSVERPDGSNFTLKIRSTKLEDSAMYFCASSVIAEAFFGQGTRLTVV.

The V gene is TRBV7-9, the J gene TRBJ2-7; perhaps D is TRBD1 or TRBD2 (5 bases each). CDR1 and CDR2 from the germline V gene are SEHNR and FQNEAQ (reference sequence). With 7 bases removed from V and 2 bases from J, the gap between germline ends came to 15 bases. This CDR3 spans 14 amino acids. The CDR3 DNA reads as TGTGCCAGCACAAGAGGGGTGGGGGCCTACGAGCAGTACTTC. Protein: CASTRGVGAYEQYF.

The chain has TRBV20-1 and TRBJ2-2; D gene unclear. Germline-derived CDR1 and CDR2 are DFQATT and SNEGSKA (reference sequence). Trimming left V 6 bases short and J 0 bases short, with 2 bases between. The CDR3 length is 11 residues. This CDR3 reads CSATNTGELFF. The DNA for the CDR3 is TGCAGTGCCACGAACACCGGGGAGCTGTTTTTT.

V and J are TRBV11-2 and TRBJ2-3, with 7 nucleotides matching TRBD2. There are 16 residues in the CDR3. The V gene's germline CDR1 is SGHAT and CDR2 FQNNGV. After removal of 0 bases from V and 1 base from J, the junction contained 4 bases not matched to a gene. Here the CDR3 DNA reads TGTGCCAGCAGCTTAGAAGCGGGACTGCGCACAGATACGCAGTATTTT. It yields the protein CASSLEAGLRTDTQYF.

The CDR3 loop is CASSQDRASPDTQYF. CDR3 nucleotides: TGCGCCAGCAGCCAAGATCGGGCCAGCCCAGATACGCAGTATTTT. The V gene is TRBV4-3, the J gene TRBJ2-3; D uncertain. Trimming stripped 0 bases from V and 4 bases from J, with 11 bases between. CDR3 length: 15 residues. Looked up from germline, CDR1 is LGHNA and CDR2 is YSLEER.

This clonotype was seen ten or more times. Here the CDR3 reads CSAMTRVGNEQFF. For the CDR3, the DNA is TGCAGTGCCATGACCAGGGTTGGGAATGAGCAGTTCTTC. The chain joins TRBV20-1 to TRBJ2-1; D may be TRBD1 (5 bases). V was trimmed by 6 bases and J by 7 bases, leaving 16 bases between them. The CDR3 is 13 amino acids. The V gene's germline CDR1 is DFQATT and CDR2 SNEGSKA (reference sequence).

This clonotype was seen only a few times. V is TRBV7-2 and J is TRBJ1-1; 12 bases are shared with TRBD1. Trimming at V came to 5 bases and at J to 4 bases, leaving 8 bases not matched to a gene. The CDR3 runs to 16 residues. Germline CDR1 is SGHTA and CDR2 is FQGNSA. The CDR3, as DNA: TGTGCCAGCAGCCTAGAGGGACAGGGGGCCGTCACTGAAGCTTTCTTT. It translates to CASSLEGQGAVTEAFF. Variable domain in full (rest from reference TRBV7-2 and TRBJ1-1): GAGVSQSPSNKVTEKGKDVELRCDPISGHTALYWYRQSLGQGLEFLIYFQGNSAPDKSGLPSDRFSAERTGGSVSTLTIQRTQQEDSAVYLCASSLEGQGAVTEAFFGQGTRLTVV.

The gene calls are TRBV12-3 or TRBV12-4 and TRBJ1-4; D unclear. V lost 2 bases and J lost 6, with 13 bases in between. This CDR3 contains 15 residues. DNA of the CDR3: TGTGCCAGCAGTTTAAAGCAGCCAGGAGATGAAAAACTGTTTTTT. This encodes CASSLKQPGDEKLFF.

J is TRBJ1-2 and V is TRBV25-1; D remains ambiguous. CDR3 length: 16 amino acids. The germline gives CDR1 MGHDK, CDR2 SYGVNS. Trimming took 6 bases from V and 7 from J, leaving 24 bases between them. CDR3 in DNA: TGTGCCAGCAGCTCCCGAGGTAGTGCGGCCGCGAGTGGCTACACCTTC. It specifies CASSSRGSAAASGYTF.

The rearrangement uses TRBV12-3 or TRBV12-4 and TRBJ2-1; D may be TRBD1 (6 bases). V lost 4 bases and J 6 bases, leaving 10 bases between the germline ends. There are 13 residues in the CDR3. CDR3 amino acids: CASSSKGGNEQFF. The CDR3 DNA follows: TGTGCCAGCAGTTCCAAAGGGGGCAATGAGCAGTTCTTC.

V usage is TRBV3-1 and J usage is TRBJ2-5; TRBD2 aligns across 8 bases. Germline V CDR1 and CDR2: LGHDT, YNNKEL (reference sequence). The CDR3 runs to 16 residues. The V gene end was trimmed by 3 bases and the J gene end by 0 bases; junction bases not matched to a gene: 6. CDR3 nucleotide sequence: TGTGCCAGCAGCCACCGGGAGGGGACCTACCAAGAGACCCAGTACTTC. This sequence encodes CASSHREGTYQETQYF.

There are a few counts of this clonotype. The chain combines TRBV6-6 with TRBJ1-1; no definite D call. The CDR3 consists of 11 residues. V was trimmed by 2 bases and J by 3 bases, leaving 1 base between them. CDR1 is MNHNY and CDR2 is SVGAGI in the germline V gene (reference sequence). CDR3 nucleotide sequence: TGTGCCAGCAGTTACGACACTGAAGCTTTCTTT. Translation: CASSYDTEAFF.

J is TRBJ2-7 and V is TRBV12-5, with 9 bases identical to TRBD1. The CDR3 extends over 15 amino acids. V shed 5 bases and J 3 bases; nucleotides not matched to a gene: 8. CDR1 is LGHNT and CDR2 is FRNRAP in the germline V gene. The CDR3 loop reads CASGQGTGRDYEQYF. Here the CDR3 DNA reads TGTGCTAGTGGTCAAGGGACAGGGAGAGACTACGAGCAGTACTTC. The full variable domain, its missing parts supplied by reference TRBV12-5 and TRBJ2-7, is DARVTQTPRHKVTEMGQEVTMRCQPILGHNTVFWYRQTMMQGLELLAYFRNRAPLDDSGMPKDRFSAEMPDATLATLKIQPSEPRDSAVYFCASGQGTGRDYEQYFGPGTRLTVT.

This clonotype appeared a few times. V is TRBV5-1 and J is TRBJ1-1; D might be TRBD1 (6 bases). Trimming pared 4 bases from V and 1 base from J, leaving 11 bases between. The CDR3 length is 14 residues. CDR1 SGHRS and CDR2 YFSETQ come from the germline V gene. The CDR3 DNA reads TGCGCCAGCAGCACCCGGACAGCGAACACTGAAGCTTTCTTT. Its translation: CASSTRTANTEAFF. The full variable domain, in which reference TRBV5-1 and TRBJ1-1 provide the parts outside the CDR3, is KAGVTQTPRYLIKTRGQQVTLSCSPISGHRSVSWYQQTPGQGLQFLFEYFSETQRNKGNFPGRFSGRQFSNSRSEMNVSTLELGDSALYLCASSTRTANTEAFFGQGTRLTVV.

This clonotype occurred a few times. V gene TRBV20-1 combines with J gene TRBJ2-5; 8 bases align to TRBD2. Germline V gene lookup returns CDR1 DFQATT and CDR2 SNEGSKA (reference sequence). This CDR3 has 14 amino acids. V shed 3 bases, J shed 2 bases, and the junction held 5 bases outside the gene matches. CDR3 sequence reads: CSARVAGGQETQYF. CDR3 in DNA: TGCAGTGCTAGGGTGGCGGGAGGACAAGAGACCCAGTACTTC.

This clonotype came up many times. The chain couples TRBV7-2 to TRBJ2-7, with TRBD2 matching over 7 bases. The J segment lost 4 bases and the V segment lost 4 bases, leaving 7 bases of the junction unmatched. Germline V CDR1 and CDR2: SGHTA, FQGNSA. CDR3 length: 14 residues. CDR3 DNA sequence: TGTGCCAGCAGCTCGCGAGCGGGGCGATACGAGCAGTACTTC. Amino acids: CASSSRAGRYEQYF.

The CDR3 protein is CASSLRSSGTQETQYF. The CDR3 region has the DNA TGTGCCAGCAGCTTGCGGAGTAGCGGAACACAAGAGACCCAGTACTTC. The rearrangement uses TRBV5-6 and TRBJ2-5; D possibly corresponds to TRBD2 (6 bases). Germline V CDR1 and CDR2: SGHDT, YYEEEE. The CDR3 loop spans 16 amino acids. Trimming removed 1 base at V and 2 bases at J, with 15 bases between.

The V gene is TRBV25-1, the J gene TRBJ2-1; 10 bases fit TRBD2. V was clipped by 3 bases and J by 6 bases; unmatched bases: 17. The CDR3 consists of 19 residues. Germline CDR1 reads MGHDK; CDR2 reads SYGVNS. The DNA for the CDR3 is TGTGCCAGCAGTGACCCCGGACTAGCGGATACAACTACGGGCAATGAGCAGTTCTTC. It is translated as CASSDPGLADTTTGNEQFF.

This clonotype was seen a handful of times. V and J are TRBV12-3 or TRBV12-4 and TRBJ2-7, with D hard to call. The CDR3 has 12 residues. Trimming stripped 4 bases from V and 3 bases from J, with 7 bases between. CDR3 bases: TGTGCCAGCAGTTGGAACAACTACGAGCAGTACTTC. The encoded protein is CASSWNNYEQYF.

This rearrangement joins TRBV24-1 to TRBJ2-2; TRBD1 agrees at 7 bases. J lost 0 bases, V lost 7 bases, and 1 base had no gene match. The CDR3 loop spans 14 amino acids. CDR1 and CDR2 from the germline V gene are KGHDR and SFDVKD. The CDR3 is CATSGTANTGELFF. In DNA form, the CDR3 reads TGTGCCACCAGCGGGACAGCGAACACCGGGGAGCTGTTTTTT.

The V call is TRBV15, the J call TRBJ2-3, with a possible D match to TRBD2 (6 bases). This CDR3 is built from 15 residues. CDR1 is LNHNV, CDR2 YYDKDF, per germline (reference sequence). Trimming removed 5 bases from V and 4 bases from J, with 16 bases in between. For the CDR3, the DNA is TGTGCCACCAGCCGCCCCGGGAGTGGGGCAGATACGCAGTATTTT. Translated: CATSRPGSGADTQYF.

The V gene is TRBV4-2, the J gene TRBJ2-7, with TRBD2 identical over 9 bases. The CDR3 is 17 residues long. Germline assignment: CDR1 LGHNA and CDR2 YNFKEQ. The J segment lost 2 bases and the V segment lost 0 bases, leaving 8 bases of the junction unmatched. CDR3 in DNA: TGTGCCAGCAGCCAAGATCGTGGGGCGGGGGGGACCTACGAGCAGTACTTC. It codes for CASSQDRGAGGTYEQYF.

CDR3 bases: TGCGCCAGCAGCCAAGCGGGACTGTTCACAGATACGCAGTATTTT. This codes for CASSQAGLFTDTQYF. The J gene is TRBJ2-3, the V gene TRBV4-1; possible D gene TRBD2, 6 bases. V lost 1 base to trimming and J lost 2 bases, with 10 bases between them. Germline V gene data show CDR1 as MGHRA and CDR2 as YSYEKL. This CDR3 comprises 15 residues.

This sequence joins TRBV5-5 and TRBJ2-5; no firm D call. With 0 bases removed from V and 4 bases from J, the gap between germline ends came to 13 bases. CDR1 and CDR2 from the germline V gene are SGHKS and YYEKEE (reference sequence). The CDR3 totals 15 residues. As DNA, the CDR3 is TGTGCCAGCAGCTTGGCCGGAGACCCTGGAGAGACCCAGTACTTC. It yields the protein CASSLAGDPGETQYF.

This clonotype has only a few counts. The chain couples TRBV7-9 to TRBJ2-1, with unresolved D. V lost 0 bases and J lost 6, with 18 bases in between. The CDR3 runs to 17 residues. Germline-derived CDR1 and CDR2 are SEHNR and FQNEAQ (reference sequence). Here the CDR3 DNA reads TGTGCCAGCAGCTTAGCGTTGGCCCTCGGAAGAGGCAATGAGCAGTTCTTC. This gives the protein CASSLALALGRGNEQFF.

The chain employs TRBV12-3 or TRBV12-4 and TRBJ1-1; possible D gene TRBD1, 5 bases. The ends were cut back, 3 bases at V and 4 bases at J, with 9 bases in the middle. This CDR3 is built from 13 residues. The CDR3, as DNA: TGTGCCAGCAGTTTCAGGGAGGGCACTGAAGCTTTCTTT. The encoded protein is CASSFREGTEAFF.